Reported below is one T cell receptor beta chain. Its antigen remains unknown. Primers: 60 Vbeta forward and 13 Jbeta reverse. The assay was immunoSEQ multiplex PCR, and TCRdb's table has in-frame clones only and misses some. Of some 120,000 clones listed, more than 65% were seen once; the top ten hold approximately 9.9%. The sample belongs to a study of cytomegalovirus exposure and HLA in healthy donors. Study-level findings and limits: Common viral pathogens (according to a later analysis) appeared linked to several of the most significant clusters.

The CDR3 length is 14 residues. Germline trimming cut 5 bases from V and 10 bases from J; bases unmatched to any gene: 8. Per the germline V gene, CDR1 is MNHNY and CDR2 is SVGAGI (reference sequence). This TCR derives from a man aged 35 to 55 in good health and CMV-seropositive. Specimen: PBMCs. The chain uses TRBV6-6 and TRBJ1-6; 7 positions match TRBD1. The CDR3 is CASSHDRVRSPLHF. The CDR3 DNA is TGTGCCAGCAGTCACGACAGGGTCCGGTCACCCCTCCACTTT.